Sequencing of this T cell receptor (beta chain) was carried out in a study of blood T cell repertoires in COVID-19. For the study at large: Specimens from acute and convalescent COVID-19 originated in the United States, Italy and Spain. T cells, B-cell-depleted T cells, or PBMCs provided the cDNA or gDNA that served as material.

CDR3 length: 12 amino acids. Trimming took 0 bases from V and 8 from J, leaving 8 bases between them. Germline V gene lookup returns CDR1 SGHKS and CDR2 YYEKEE (reference sequence). Methods used by the authors: Scientists estimated how many nucleated cells there were by amplifying reference gene primers. Measured with immunoSEQ multiplex PCR; TCRdb has only the in-frame clones, and not every one. From that table come the V and J calls and clone size; the DNA was used to work out D and trimming. The sample records 250,000 or so clones, 70% to 90% being singletons. Seattle enrolled patients during active infection and tracked them longitudinally.

V is TRBV5-5 and J is TRBJ1-2; D gene unclear. The sequencing sample was made of peripheral blood. The origin of this receptor is a woman in her twenties or thirties with COVID-19, enrolled during active disease. Here the CDR3 DNA reads TGTGCCAGCAGCTTGGAACTACTAGGCTACACCTTC. As protein: CASSLELLGYTF.